The T cell receptor beta chain described here comes from a study of cytomegalovirus exposure and HLA in healthy donors. The PCR contained 60 Vbeta and 13 Jbeta primers. Method: immunoSEQ multiplex PCR; TCRdb's copy keeps in-frame clones and lacks some. The sample lists some 80,000 clones; 60% to 80% were seen once. The sample consisted of PBMCs. This sequence was found in a man aged 45-60 years in good health and CMV-seronegative.

The CDR3 loop is CASSQDGRRRGIQYF. As DNA, the CDR3 is TGTGCCAGCAGCCAAGACGGGCGGAGACGGGGCATTCAGTACTTC. The chain carries TRBV4-2 and TRBJ2-4; D possibly corresponds to TRBD2 (5 bases). The CDR3 totals 15 residues. V lost 0 bases and J lost 9, with 15 bases in between. Germline CDR1 is LGHNA and CDR2 is YNFKEQ.